The clone carrying this TCR beta chain was detected many times. The data originate from a study of molecular identifiers for immune sequencing clone quantification. Sequencing libraries of naive CD8 cells derived from approximately 20,000 to 1,000,000 sorted cells with 10%, 30% or 50% RNA. Naive CD8 T cell sorting was performed on the CD8+CD4-CCR7+CD45RA+ phenotype. In preparing bulk TCR libraries, previously described methods and listed TCR primers were used. TCRdb processed the PCR reads anew with MiXCR; each CDR3 protein has one entry. The sample records 35,000 to 45,000 distinct CDR3 sequences, about a fifth being singletons. CDR1 and CDR2 from the germline V gene are SGHKS and YYEKEE (reference sequence). The CDR3 totals 16 residues. Trimming left V 1 base short and J 2 bases short, with 10 bases between.

The TCR sequence derives from a human donor in good health. Some libraries in this study had Jurkat cell RNA spiked in. The sequencing input was naive CD8+ T cells from blood, with Jurkat cell RNA spiked in. The sample's subset: FACS-sorted CD8+CD4-CCR7+CD45RA+ naive T cells. The chain employs TRBV5-5 and TRBJ2-6; maybe TRBD1 (5 bases). Here the CDR3 DNA reads TGTGCCAGCAGCTTGTATATCAGGGCTGGGGCCAACGTCCTGACTTTC. It codes for CASSLYIRAGANVLTF. Complete variable domain (other parts from reference TRBV5-5 and TRBJ2-6): DAGVTQSPTHLIKTRGQQVTLRCSPISGHKSVSWYQQVLGQGPQFIFQYYEKEERGRGNFPDRFSARQFPNYSSELNVNALLLGDSALYLCASSLYIRAGANVLTFGAGSRLTVL.